One sample yielded the 11 T cell receptor beta chains listed below, sequenced in a study of CXCR3-negative and CXCR3-positive naive CD8 T cells. Findings of the study overall: TRB CDR3s of CXCR3-positive naive cells were more hydrophobic than those of CXCR3-negative naive cells.

All TRB cDNA libraries came from 5' RACE performed with UMI labels. No DNA is given; TCRdb re-called the 5' RACE reads and lists each CDR3 protein once. Recorded for this sample: about 120,000 distinct CDR3 sequences. No antigen has been assigned to these receptors. Sequencing used naive CXCR3+ CD8+ T cells from blood. Subset reported: CD45RO-CCR7+CD27+CD95- naive CD8+ T cells expressing CXCR3 (TNR3+). The receptors were gathered from a human donor in good health. Some clones in this sample may be carry-over from other donors' samples.

The V and J genes are TRBV11-2 and TRBJ2-3. CDR1 and CDR2 from the germline V gene are SGHAT and FQNNGV. The CDR3 runs to 15 residues. CDR3 protein: CATTDRVRGTDTQYF.

The gene calls are TRBV18 and TRBJ2-7. The V gene's germline CDR1 is KGHSH and CDR2 LQKENI. The CDR3 covers 13 residues. CDR3 protein: CASSPPGDPEQYF.

The V and J genes are TRBV14 and TRBJ2-1; the TCRdb call, TRBD1, lacks DNA for checking. The germline V gene encodes CDR1 SGHDN and CDR2 FVKESK. This CDR3 is built from 16 residues. CDR3 sequence: CASSQEWTVSYNEQFF.

The chain links TRBV6-6 to TRBJ2-7; TCRdb designates TRBD1, a call that cannot be tested without DNA. The germline V gene has CDR1 MNHNY and CDR2 SVGAGI (reference sequence). The CDR3 loop spans 16 amino acids. CDR3 sequence: CASSYSGGGSSYEQYF.

This rearrangement joins TRBV12-3 or TRBV12-4 to TRBJ2-2. This CDR3 has 11 amino acids. The CDR3 protein is CASTDAGELFF.

This CDR3 reads CAWSDGQGNTEAFF. The V gene is TRBV30, the J gene TRBJ1-1; absent DNA, TCRdb's TRBD1 call cannot be checked. The CDR3 has 14 residues. CDR1 is GTSNPN, CDR2 SVGIG, per germline (reference sequence).

This chain uses TRBV12-3 or TRBV12-4 with TRBJ1-3. CDR3 length: 12 amino acids. This CDR3 is CASRGVGNTIYF.

The genes are TRBV12-3 or TRBV12-4 and TRBJ2-1. There are 15 residues in the CDR3. The CDR3 here is CASRPSVNSYNEQFF.

The chain combines TRBV4-1 with TRBJ2-7; TCRdb outputs TRBD1, but without DNA this stays unchecked. Germline CDR1 is MGHRA and CDR2 is YSYEKL. This CDR3 comprises 13 residues. The CDR3 sequence: CASSQGGGHEQYF.

V and J are TRBV29-1 and TRBJ2-1; without DNA, the TCRdb call of TRBD1 cannot be checked. This CDR3 contains 15 residues. Germline V gene sequence: CDR1 SQVTM, CDR2 ANQGSEA. The CDR3 reads CSVLPRAGGANEQFF.

The CDR3 protein is CATSREYANEQFF. The V call is TRBV15, the J call TRBJ2-1. Germline CDR1 LNHNV, CDR2 YYDKDF (reference sequence). This CDR3 has 13 residues.